This TCR beta chain was obtained from a study of memory CD4+ T cells and cytomegalovirus serostatus. Overall study context: Of the healthy Belgian adults, 9 or 10 were CMV seropositive and approximately 25 seronegative.

This clone was detected only once. The germline V gene has CDR1 SGHAT and CDR2 FQNNGV. The V gene end was trimmed by 3 bases and the J gene end by 0 bases; junction bases not matched to a gene: 4. This CDR3 comprises 15 residues. Some clones are missing from TCRdb's copy, which holds only in-frame ones; the method was immunoSEQ multiplex PCR. The profile shows about 61,000 clones, 75% to 85% of them singletons. The sort gate was single viable CD3+CD4+CD8-CD45RO+ cells for memory CD4+ T cells. The specimen was memory CD4+ T cells from blood. The receptor comes from an adult in good health and CMV-seronegative. The chain uses TRBV11-2 and TRBJ2-7, with 8 bases fitting TRBD2. CDR3 bases: TGTGCCAGCAGCTTGACGGGGGGGCTCTCCTACGAGCAGTACTTC. Residues: CASSLTGGLSYEQYF.